This TCR beta chain is drawn from a study of OX40 agonist ivuxolimab in advanced cancers. Study-level information: Patient treatment consisted of intravenous ivuxolimab administration every 2 weeks at 0.01 to 10 mg/kg. Cohort: roughly 80% men, mean age approximately 64, aged about 20 to 79.

Autoimmune disease history or systemic immunosuppression meant exclusion. Trimming took 4 bases from V and 4 from J; bases not matched to a gene: 6. This CDR3 spans 16 amino acids. CDR1 and CDR2 (germline): LNHDA, SQIVND (reference sequence). Measured with immunoSEQ multiplex PCR; TCRdb has only the in-frame clones, and not every one. Here the sample spans some 49,000 clones, 88% being singletons. Study results and caveats: More expanded clones were found, on average, in CD8+ than in CD4+ T cells.

About this clone: The antigen is not known.

Sequences were derived from CD4+ or CD8+ T cells sorted from blood, sampled in a trial of the OX40 agonist ivuxolimab. This clonotype originated in an adult with an advanced solid tumor such as melanoma, head and neck, liver or kidney cancer. The chain is built from TRBV19 and TRBJ2-7, with 14 bases aligning to TRBD2. DNA for the CDR3: TGTGCCAGTAGTACGGGACTAGCGGGAGTCTGGTACGAGCAGTACTTC. Protein product: CASSTGLAGVWYEQYF.